This TCR beta chain derives from a study of OX40 agonist ivuxolimab in advanced cancers. At the level of the study: The patients received agonistic anti-OX40 (CD134) antibody ivuxolimab.

Enrollment shut out patients with autoimmune disease history or systemic immunosuppression. This clone has more than one count but fewer than ten. Its antigen is still unknown. V lost 8 bases and J lost 2, with 13 bases in between. In germline, CDR1 is LGHNT, CDR2 FRNRAP. This CDR3 has 14 amino acids. The study, taken as a whole, reports: Averaged across samples, CD8+ T cells carried more expanded clones than CD4+ did.

Produced via immunoSEQ multiplex PCR; TCRdb's table is partial and in-frame only. The sample includes roughly 93,000 clones, less than 85% of them seen just once. The starting material was CD4+ or CD8+ T cells sorted from blood, obtained in a trial of the OX40 agonist ivuxolimab. This sequence was found in an adult with an advanced solid tumor such as melanoma, head and neck, liver or kidney cancer. The chain links TRBV12-5 to TRBJ1-5; D might be TRBD1 (5 bases). Here the CDR3 reads CASMGEGRNQPQHF. CDR3 nucleotides: TGTGCTAGTATGGGGGAGGGACGCAATCAGCCCCAGCATTTT. Full variable domain (outside the CDR3, taken from reference TRBV12-5 and TRBJ1-5): DARVTQTPRHKVTEMGQEVTMRCQPILGHNTVFWYRQTMMQGLELLAYFRNRAPLDDSGMPKDRFSAEMPDATLATLKIQPSEPRDSAVYFCASMGEGRNQPQHFGDGTRLSIL.